This TCR beta chain was recovered during a study of blood T cell repertoires in COVID-19. Study processing details: Quantification of nucleated cells was approximated via reference gene primer amplification. Sequenced by immunoSEQ multiplex PCR; TCRdb stores in-frame clones only, minus some. V and J calls and clone size are those listed in that table; D and trimming were worked out from the DNA. The table lists fewer than 450,000 clones, 88% of them singletons. CDR3 size: 18 residues. The trim removed 6 bases at V and 2 bases at J, leaving 6 bases unmatched. CDR1 KGHDR and CDR2 SFDVKD come from the germline V gene. Patients from Seattle were sampled longitudinally, starting during active infection.

J is TRBJ2-2 and V is TRBV24-1; 15 bases align to TRBD2. This receptor was taken from a woman aged 70 to 79 with COVID-19, enrolled during active disease. The sample consisted of peripheral blood. The CDR3 loop reads CATSTGLAGGLNTGELFF. The CDR3 nucleotides read TGTGCCACCAGTACGGGACTAGCGGGGGGACTTAACACCGGGGAGCTGTTTTTT.